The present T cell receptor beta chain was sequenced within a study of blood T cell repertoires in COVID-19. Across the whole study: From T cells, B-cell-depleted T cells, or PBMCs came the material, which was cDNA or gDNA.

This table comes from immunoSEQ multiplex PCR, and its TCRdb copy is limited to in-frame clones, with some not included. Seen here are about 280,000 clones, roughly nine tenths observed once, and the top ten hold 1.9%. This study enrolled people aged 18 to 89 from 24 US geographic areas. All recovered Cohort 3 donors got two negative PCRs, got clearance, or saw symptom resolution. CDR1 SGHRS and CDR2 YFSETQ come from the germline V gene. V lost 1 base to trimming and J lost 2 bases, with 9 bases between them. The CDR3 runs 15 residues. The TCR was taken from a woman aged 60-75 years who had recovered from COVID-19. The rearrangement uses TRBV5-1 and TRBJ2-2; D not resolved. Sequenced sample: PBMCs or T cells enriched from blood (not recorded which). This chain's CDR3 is CASSLQSVNTGELFF. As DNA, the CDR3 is TGCGCCAGCAGCTTGCAATCGGTTAACACCGGGGAGCTGTTTTTT.